This T cell receptor (beta chain) derives from a study of blood T cell repertoires in COVID-19. Study in general: Sites across the United States, Italy and Spain contributed samples from acute and convalescent COVID-19.

The protocol was immunoSEQ multiplex PCR, while the TCRdb copy is restricted to in-frame clones and leaves out a portion. This sample has about 250,000 clones; 80% to 90% occur once, and the top ten carry 2.5% to 3%. Trimming took off 4 bases at V and 3 bases at J, with 14 bases between the two ends. The CDR3 spans 14 residues. Germline V gives CDR1 SGHDT, CDR2 YYEEEE. Those who participated ranged in age from roughly 18 to 89 years and resided in about two dozen US areas. Assignment of participants to cohorts was predicated upon participant-reported clinical history. The table lists this clone with a few counts.

The receptor was isolated from a woman aged 30 to 39 with acute COVID-19. The J gene is TRBJ2-7, the V gene TRBV5-6, with a tentative D call TRBD1 (6 bases). Sequenced sample: PBMCs or T cells enriched from blood (not recorded which). DNA for the CDR3: TGTGCCAGCAGCGGACCGGGACATTACTACGAGCAGTACTTC. It specifies CASSGPGHYYEQYF. Full variable domain (missing parts from reference TRBV5-6 and TRBJ2-7): DAGVTQSPTHLIKTRGQQVTLRCSPKSGHDTVSWYQQALGQGPQFIFQYYEEEERQRGNFPDRFSGHQFPNYSSELNVNALLLGDSALYLCASSGPGHYYEQYFGPGTRLTVT.